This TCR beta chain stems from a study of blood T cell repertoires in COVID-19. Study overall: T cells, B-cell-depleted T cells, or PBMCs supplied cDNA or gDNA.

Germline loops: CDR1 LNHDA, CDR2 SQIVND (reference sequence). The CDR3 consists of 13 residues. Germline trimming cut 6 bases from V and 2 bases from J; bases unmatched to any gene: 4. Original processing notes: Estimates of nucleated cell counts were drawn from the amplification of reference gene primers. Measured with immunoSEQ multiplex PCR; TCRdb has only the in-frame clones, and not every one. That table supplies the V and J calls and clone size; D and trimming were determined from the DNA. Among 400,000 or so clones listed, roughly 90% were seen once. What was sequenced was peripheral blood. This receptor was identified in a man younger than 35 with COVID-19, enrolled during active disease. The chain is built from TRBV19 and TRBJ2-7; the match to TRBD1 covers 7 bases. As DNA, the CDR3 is TGTGCCAGTAGCCACGGGACAGCCTACGAGCAGTACTTC. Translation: CASSHGTAYEQYF.